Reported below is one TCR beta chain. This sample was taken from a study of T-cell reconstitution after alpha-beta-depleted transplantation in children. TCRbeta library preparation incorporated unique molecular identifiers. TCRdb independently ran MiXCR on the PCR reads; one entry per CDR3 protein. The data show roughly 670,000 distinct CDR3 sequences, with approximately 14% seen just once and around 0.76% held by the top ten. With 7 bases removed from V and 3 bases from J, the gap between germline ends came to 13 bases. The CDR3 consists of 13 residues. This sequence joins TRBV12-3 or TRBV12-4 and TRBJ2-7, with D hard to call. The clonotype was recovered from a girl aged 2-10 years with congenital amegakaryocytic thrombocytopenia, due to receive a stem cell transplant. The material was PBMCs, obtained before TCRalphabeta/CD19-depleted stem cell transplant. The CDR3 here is CASTQPPNYEQYF. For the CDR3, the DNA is TGTGCCAGCACCCAACCCCCCAACTACGAGCAGTACTTC.